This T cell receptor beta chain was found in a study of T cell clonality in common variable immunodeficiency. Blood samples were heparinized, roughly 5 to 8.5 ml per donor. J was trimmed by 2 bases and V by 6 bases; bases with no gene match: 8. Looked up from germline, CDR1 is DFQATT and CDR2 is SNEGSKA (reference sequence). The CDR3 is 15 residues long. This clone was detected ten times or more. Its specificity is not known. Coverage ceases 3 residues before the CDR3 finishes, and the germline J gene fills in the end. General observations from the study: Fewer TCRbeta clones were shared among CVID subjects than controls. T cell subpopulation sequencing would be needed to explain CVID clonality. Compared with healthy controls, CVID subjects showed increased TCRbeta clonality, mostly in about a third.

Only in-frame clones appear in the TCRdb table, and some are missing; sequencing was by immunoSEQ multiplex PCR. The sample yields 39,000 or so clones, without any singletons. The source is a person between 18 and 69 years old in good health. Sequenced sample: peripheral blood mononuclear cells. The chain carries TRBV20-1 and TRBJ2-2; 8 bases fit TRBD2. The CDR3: CSAHIAGLNTGELFF. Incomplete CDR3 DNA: TGCAGTGCGCATATAGCGGGACTCAACACCGGGGAG.